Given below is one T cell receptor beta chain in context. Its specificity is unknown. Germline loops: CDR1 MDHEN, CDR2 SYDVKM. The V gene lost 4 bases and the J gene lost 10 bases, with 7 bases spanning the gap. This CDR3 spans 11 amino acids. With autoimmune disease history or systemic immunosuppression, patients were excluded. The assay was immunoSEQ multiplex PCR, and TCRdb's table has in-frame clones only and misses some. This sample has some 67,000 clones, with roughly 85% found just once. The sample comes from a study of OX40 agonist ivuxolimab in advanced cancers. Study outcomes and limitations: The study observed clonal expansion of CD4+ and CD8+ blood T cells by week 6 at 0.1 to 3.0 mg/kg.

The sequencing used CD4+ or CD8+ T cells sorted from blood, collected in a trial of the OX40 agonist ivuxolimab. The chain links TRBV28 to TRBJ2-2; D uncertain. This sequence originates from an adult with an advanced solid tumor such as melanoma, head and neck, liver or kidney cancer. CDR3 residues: CASSSEEELFF. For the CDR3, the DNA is TGTGCCAGCAGTTCGGAAGAGGAGCTGTTTTTT.